This record covers a single TCR beta chain. The sample is drawn from a study of blood T cell repertoires in COVID-19. The wider study: Sample material is recorded as cDNA or gDNA derived from T cells, B-cell-depleted T cells, or PBMCs.

From germline, CDR1 is GTSNPN and CDR2 SVGIG (reference sequence). V lost 5 bases, J lost 2 bases, and 8 bases stayed unmatched. The CDR3 is 15 residues long. Here immunoSEQ multiplex PCR was the method, and the copy in TCRdb shows in-frame clones only, minus some. The sample has 310,000 or so clones; 80% to 95% are singletons. The TCR was taken from a woman in her 30s with COVID-19, enrolled during active disease. The chain is built from TRBV30 and TRBJ1-3; 8 bases fit TRBD1. The specimen sequenced was peripheral blood. The CDR3 protein is CAWLGTGWAGNTIYF. DNA for the CDR3: TGTGCCTGGCTTGGGACAGGATGGGCTGGAAACACCATATATTTT.